This TCR beta chain is from a study of blood T cell repertoires in COVID-19. The repertoire was sequenced with immunoSEQ multiplex PCR; TCRdb's copy has only in-frame clones and lacks some. Seen here are some 350,000 clones, around 88% observed once, and the top ten hold 2.5% to 3%. Per the germline V gene, CDR1 is LNHNV and CDR2 is YYDKDF (reference sequence). CDR3 length: 14 amino acids. This clone was seen a single time. The germline gene is not matched at one end of the junction; a read error may be the cause. The receptor was isolated from a man younger than 45 with active or convalescent COVID-19. The V and J genes are TRBV15 and TRBJ2-7, with 9 bases lining up with TRBD1. Sequences were obtained from peripheral blood. As DNA, the CDR3 is TGTGCCACCGGCAGAGGGGGGACAGGGCACGAGCAGTACTTC. This gives the protein CATGRGGTGHEQYF.